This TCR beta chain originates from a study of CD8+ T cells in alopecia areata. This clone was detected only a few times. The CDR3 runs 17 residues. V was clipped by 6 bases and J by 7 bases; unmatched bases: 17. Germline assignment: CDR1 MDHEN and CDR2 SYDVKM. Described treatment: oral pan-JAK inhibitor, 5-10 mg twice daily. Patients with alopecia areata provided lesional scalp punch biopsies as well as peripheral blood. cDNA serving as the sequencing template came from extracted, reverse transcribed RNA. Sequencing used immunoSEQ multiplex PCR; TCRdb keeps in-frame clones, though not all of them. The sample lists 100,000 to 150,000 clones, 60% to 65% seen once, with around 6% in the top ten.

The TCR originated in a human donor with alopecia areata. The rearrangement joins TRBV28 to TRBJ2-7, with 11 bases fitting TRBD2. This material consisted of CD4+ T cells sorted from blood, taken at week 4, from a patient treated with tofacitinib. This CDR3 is CASSSYSDSGRVKEQYF. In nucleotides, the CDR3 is TGTGCCAGCAGCTCCTACAGTGATAGCGGGAGGGTGAAGGAGCAGTACTTC.